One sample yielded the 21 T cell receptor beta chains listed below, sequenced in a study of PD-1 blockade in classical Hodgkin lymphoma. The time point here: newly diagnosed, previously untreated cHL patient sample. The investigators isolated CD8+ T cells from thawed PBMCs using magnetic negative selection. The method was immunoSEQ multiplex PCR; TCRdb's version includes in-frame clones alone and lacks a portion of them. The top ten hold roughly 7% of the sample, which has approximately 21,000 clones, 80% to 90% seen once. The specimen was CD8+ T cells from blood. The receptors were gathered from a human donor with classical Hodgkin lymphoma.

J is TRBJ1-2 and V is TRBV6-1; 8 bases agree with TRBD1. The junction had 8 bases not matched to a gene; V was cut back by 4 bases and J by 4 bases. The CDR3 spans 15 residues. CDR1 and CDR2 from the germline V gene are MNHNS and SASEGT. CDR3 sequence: CASSGWTGTPYGYTF. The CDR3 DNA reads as TGTGCCAGCAGTGGTTGGACAGGGACACCCTATGGCTACACCTTC.

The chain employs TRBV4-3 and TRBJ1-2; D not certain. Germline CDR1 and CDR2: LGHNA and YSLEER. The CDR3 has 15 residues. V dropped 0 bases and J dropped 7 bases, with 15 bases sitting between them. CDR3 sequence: CASSQDRVSFIGYTF. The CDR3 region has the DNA TGCGCCAGCAGCCAAGATAGGGTATCCTTCATTGGCTACACCTTC.

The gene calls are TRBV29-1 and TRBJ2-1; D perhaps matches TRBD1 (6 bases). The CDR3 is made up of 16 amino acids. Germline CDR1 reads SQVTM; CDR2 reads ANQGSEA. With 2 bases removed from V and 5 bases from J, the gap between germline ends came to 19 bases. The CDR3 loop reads CSVELTGQFHHNEQFF. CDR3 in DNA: TGCAGCGTTGAACTCACCGGACAGTTCCATCACAATGAGCAGTTCTTC.

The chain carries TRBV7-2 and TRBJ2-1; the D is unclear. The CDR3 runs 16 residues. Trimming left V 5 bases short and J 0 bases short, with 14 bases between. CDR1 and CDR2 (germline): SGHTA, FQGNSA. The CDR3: CASSENGYNSYNEQFF. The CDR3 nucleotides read TGTGCCAGCAGCGAGAATGGTTACAACTCCTACAATGAGCAGTTCTTC. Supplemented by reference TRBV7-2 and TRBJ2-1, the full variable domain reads GAGVSQSPSNKVTEKGKDVELRCDPISGHTALYWYRQSLGQGLEFLIYFQGNSAPDKSGLPSDRFSAERTGGSVSTLTIQRTQQEDSAVYLCASSENGYNSYNEQFFGPGTRLTVL.

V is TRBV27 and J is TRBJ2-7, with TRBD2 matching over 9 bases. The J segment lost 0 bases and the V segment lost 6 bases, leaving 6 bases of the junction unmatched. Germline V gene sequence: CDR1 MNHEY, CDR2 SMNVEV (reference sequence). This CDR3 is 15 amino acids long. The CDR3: CASRASGISSYEQYF. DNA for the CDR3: TGTGCCAGCAGAGCTAGCGGGATAAGCTCCTACGAGCAGTACTTC.

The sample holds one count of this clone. The CDR3 coding sequence is TGTGCCAGCAGTGAAGCGCAGACAGGGCATCGAAACACCATATATTTT. Its protein is CASSEAQTGHRNTIYF. V gene TRBV2 combines with J gene TRBJ1-3; 7 bases agree with TRBD1. CDR1 and CDR2 (germline): SNHLY, FYNNEI. This CDR3 comprises 16 residues. V lost 0 bases to trimming and J lost 5 bases; unmatched junction nucleotides: 7.

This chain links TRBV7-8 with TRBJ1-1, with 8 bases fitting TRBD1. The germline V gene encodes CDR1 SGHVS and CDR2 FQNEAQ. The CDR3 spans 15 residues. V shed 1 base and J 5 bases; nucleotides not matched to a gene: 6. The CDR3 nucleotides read TGTGCCAGCAGCTTAGTCCCAGGGGGCTATACTGAAGCTTTCTTT. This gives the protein CASSLVPGGYTEAFF.

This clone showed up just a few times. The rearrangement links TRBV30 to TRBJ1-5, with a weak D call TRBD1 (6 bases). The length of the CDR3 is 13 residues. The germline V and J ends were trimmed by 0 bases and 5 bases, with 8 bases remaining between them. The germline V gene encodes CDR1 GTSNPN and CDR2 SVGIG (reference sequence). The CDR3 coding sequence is TGTGCCTGGAGTGTACAGGGAGATCAGCCCCAGCATTTT. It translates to CAWSVQGDQPQHF. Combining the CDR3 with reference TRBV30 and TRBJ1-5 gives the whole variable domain SQTIHQWPATLVQPVGSPLSLECTVEGTSNPNLYWYRQAAGRGLQLLFYSVGIGQISSEVPQNLSASRPQDRQFILSSKKLLLSDSGFYLCAWSVQGDQPQHFGDGTRLSIL.

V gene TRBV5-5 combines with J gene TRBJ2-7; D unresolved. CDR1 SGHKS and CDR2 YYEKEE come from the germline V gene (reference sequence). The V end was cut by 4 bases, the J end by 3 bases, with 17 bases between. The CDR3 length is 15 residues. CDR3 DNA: TGTGCCAGCAGCCTAGACCCGCTCTCCGGCTACGAGCAGTACTTC. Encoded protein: CASSLDPLSGYEQYF.

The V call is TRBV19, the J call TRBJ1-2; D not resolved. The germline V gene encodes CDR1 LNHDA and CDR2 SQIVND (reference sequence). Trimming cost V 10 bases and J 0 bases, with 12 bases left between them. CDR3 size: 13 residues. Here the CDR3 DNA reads TGTGCCACCACCCTTTCGGCTAACTATGGCTACACCTTC. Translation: CATTLSANYGYTF.

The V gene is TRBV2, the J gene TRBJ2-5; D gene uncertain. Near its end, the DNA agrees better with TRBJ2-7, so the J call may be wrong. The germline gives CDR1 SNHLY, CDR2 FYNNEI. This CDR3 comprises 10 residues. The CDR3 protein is CASYDGEQYF. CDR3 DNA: TGTGCCAGCTACGACGGCGAGCAGTACTTC.

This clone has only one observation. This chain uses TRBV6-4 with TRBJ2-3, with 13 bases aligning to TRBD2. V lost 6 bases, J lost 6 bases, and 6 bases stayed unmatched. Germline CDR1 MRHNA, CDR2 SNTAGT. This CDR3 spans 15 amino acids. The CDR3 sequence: CASSTTSGGADTQYF. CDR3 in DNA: TGTGCCAGCAGCACCACTAGCGGGGGGGCCGATACGCAGTATTTT.

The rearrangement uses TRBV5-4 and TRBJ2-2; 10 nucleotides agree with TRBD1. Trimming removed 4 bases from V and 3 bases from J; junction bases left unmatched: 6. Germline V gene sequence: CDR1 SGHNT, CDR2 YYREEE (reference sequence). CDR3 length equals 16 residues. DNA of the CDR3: TGTGCCAGCAGCGCCTGGGACAGGGGATACACCGGGGAGCTGTTTTTT. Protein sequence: CASSAWDRGYTGELFF. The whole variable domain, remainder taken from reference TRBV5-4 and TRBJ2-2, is ETGVTQSPTHLIKTRGQQVTLRCSSQSGHNTVSWYQQALGQGPQFIFQYYREEENGRGNFPPRFSGLQFPNYSSELNVNALELDDSALYLCASSAWDRGYTGELFFGEGSRLTVL.

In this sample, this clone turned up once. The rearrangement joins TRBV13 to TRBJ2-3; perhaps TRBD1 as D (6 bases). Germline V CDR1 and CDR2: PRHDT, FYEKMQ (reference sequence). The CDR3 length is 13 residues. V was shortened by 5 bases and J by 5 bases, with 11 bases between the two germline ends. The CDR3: CASSEGGLDTQYF. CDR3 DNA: TGTGCCAGCAGCGAAGGGGGATTAGATACGCAGTATTTT.

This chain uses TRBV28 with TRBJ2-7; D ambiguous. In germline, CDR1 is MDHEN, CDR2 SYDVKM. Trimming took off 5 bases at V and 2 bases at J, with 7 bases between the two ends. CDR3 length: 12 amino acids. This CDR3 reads CASSNQAYEQYF. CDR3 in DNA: TGTGCCAGCAGTAACCAGGCCTACGAGCAGTACTTC.

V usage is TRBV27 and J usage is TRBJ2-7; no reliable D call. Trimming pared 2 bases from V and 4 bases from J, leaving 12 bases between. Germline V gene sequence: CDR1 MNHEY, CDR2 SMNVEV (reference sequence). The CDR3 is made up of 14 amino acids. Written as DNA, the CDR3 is TGTGCCAGCAGTTTAGAACCGCGATCTTACGAGCAGTACTTC. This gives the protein CASSLEPRSYEQYF.

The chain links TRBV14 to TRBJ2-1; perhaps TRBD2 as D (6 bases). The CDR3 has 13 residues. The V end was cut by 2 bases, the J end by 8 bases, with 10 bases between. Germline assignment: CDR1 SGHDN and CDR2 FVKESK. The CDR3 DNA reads TGTGCCAGCAGCCAAACTAGCTTCGATGAGCAGTTCTTC. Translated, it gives CASSQTSFDEQFF.

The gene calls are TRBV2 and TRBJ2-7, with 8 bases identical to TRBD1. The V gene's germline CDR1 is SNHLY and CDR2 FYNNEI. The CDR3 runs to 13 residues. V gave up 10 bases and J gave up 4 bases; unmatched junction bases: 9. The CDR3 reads CATIYRDRYEQYF. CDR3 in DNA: TGTGCCACGATCTACCGGGACAGGTACGAGCAGTACTTC.

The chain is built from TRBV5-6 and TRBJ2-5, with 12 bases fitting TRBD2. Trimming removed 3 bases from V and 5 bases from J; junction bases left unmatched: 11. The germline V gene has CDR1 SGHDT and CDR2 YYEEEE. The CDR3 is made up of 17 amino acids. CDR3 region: CASSYRTSGVLGETQYF. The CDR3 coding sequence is TGTGCCAGCAGCTACCGGACTAGCGGGGTTTTGGGTGAGACCCAGTACTTC.

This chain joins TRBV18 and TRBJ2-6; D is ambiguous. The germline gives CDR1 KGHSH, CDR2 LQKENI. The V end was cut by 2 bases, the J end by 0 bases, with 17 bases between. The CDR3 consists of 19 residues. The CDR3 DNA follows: TGTGCCAGCTCACCAGGCTTAGGACGTCTGGTCTCTGGGGCCAACGTCCTGACTTTC. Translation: CASSPGLGRLVSGANVLTF.

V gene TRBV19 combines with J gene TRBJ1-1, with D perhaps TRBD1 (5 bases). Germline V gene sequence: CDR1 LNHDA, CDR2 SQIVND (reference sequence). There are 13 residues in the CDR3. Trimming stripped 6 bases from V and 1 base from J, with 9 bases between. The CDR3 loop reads CASRSGGNTEAFF. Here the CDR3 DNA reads TGTGCCAGTAGGAGTGGGGGGAACACTGAAGCTTTCTTT.